The present TCR beta chain was sequenced within a study of identical twins. Findings of the study overall: Beta out-of-frame twin sharing showed a weaker excess. Invariant MAIT and iNKT cells are populations that could partly confound zero-insertion analyses. Reduced insertions were recorded for abundant cord blood beta clonotypes, with no such pattern in memory repertoires.

This clonotype occurred many times. Its antigen is as yet unknown. The V end was cut by 3 bases, the J end by 3 bases, with 8 bases between. The CDR3 covers 13 residues. One entry per CDR3 protein results from TCRdb running MiXCR on the 5' RACE reads. The table has approximately 700,000 distinct CDR3 sequences, over 5% seen once; the top ten hold 1.5% to 2%. Sequenced: naive T cells sorted from blood. The clonotype comes from a man between 18 and 35 years old in good health. The rearrangement links TRBV12-3 or TRBV12-4 to TRBJ1-2; D is undetermined. The DNA for the CDR3 is TGTGCCAGCAGTTTGAGAGGGTACTATGGCTACACCTTC. Protein sequence: CASSLRGYYGYTF.